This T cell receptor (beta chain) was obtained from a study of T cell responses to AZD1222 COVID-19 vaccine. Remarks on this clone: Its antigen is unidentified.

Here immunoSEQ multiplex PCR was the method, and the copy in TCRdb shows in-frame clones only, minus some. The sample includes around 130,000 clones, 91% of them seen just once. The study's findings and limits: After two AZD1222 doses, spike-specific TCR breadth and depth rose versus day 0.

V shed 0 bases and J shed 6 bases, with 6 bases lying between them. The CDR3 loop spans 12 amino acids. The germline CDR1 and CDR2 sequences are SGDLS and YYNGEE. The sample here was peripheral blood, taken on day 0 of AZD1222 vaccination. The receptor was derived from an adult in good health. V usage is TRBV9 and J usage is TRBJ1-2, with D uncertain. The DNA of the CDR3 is TGTGCCAGCAGCGTAGATGGAAATGGCTACACCTTC. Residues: CASSVDGNGYTF.